The 9 T cell receptor beta chains presented below share a single source sample, sequenced in a study of PD-L1 blockade in urothelial cancer. The protocol was immunoSEQ multiplex PCR, while the TCRdb copy is restricted to in-frame clones and leaves out a portion. The profile shows some 74,000 clones, about 82% of them singletons. Described time point: pretreatment peripheral blood. Source: PBMCs, taken around atezolizumab (anti-PD-L1) treatment. Receptors originate from a man in his forties or fifties with urothelial cancer.

The chain joins TRBV10-3 to TRBJ1-1; D gene unclear. V lost 6 bases and J 6 bases, leaving 8 bases between the germline ends. Germline CDR1 ENHRY, CDR2 SYGVKD. The length of the CDR3 is 11 residues. CDR3 DNA sequence: TGTGCCATCAGAAACGGAGCTGAAGCTTTCTTT. Its protein is CAIRNGAEAFF.

V is TRBV2 and J is TRBJ2-5, with TRBD2 matching over 11 bases. CDR3 length: 15 amino acids. CDR1 is SNHLY and CDR2 is FYNNEI in the germline V gene. The junction had 6 bases not matched to a gene; V was cut back by 7 bases and J by 2 bases. The CDR3 sequence is CASTYRLAGQETQYF. In DNA form, the CDR3 reads TGTGCCAGCACCTATCGACTAGCGGGACAAGAGACCCAGTACTTC.

V is TRBV30 and J is TRBJ2-3, with TRBD2 as a possible D gene (6 bases). The germline V and J ends were trimmed by 4 bases and 6 bases, with 14 bases remaining between them. CDR3 length equals 13 residues. Germline CDR1 GTSNPN, CDR2 SVGIG (reference sequence). CDR3 sequence: CAWKQTGADTQYF. CDR3 DNA: TGTGCCTGGAAGCAAACGGGAGCGGATACGCAGTATTTT. The full variable domain, completed using reference TRBV30 and TRBJ2-3, is SQTIHQWPATLVQPVGSPLSLECTVEGTSNPNLYWYRQAAGRGLQLLFYSVGIGQISSEVPQNLSASRPQDRQFILSSKKLLLSDSGFYLCAWKQTGADTQYFGPGTRLTVL.

The V call is TRBV30, the J call TRBJ1-5, with D tentatively TRBD1 (5 bases). Germline CDR1 reads GTSNPN; CDR2 reads SVGIG (reference sequence). The length of the CDR3 is 16 residues. V was trimmed by 3 bases and J by 7 bases, leaving 22 bases between them. The CDR3 nucleotides read TGTGCCTGGAGGGCCCCCGGAAGGGGCCTTCCCCAGCCCCAGCATTTT. Translating gives CAWRAPGRGLPQPQHF. Full variable domain (rest looked up from reference TRBV30 and TRBJ1-5): SQTIHQWPATLVQPVGSPLSLECTVEGTSNPNLYWYRQAAGRGLQLLFYSVGIGQISSEVPQNLSASRPQDRQFILSSKKLLLSDSGFYLCAWRAPGRGLPQPQHFGDGTRLSIL.

This clone was seen once. V is TRBV7-9 and J is TRBJ2-7; TRBD2 is a possible D gene (5 bases). Per the germline V gene, CDR1 is SEHNR and CDR2 is FQNEAQ (reference sequence). The length of the CDR3 is 14 residues. Trimming took 2 bases from V and 1 from J, leaving 9 bases between them. In DNA, the CDR3 is TGTGCCAGCAGCTTATCGGGAATATCCTACGAGCAGTACTTC. Amino acid sequence: CASSLSGISYEQYF.

V is TRBV5-1 and J is TRBJ2-5, with D perhaps matching TRBD2 (5 bases). Deletions cut 2 bases from V and 2 bases from J, with 13 bases between. There are 15 residues in the CDR3. The germline gives CDR1 SGHRS, CDR2 YFSETQ. CDR3 nucleotide sequence: TGCGCCAGCAGCTTAAGCGGAGCGAATCAAGAGACCCAGTACTTC. It is translated as CASSLSGANQETQYF.

CDR3 residues: CASSPQVLNTEAFF. CDR3 in DNA: TGTGCCAGCAGCCCTCAGGTATTGAACACTGAAGCTTTCTTT. The chain employs TRBV6-5 and TRBJ1-1; D ambiguous. V lost 6 bases and J lost 0, with 11 bases in between. CDR3 length: 14 residues. CDR1 MNHEY and CDR2 SVGAGI come from the germline V gene.

J is TRBJ1-2 and V is TRBV28; TRBD1 matches 7 bases. Germline V gene sequence: CDR1 MDHEN, CDR2 SYDVKM. V lost 6 bases and J lost 4; bases outside the gene matches: 5. There are 13 residues in the CDR3. The DNA for the CDR3 is TGTGCCAGCAGGAGACCAGGGGGCTATGGCTACACCTTC. Protein product: CASRRPGGYGYTF.

This clone was seen only once. This chain joins TRBV19 and TRBJ1-2; the D is unclear. The CDR3 sequence is 13 residues long. CDR1 is LNHDA, CDR2 SQIVND, per germline (reference sequence). The V end lost 1 base, the J end lost 5 bases, and 8 bases lay between the germline ends. CDR3 nucleotide sequence: TGTGCCAGTAGTATAGCAGTTCGTTATGGCTACACCTTC. Translation gives CASSIAVRYGYTF.